A single sample gave rise to the 5 T cell receptor beta chains below, sequenced in a study of shared clonotypes between healthy human individuals. Sequenced by immunoSEQ multiplex PCR; TCRdb stores in-frame clones only, minus some. Here the sample spans around 550,000 clones, 95% to 97% being singletons. The sequencing input was naive CD4+ T cells sorted from blood. The subset is: CD45RA+ positively selected. The receptors originated from a woman aged 25 to 45 in good health.

This chain uses TRBV2 with TRBJ2-5; 8 nucleotides agree with TRBD2. The V gene end was trimmed by 7 bases and the J gene end by 2 bases; junction bases not matched to a gene: 6. Germline CDR1 and CDR2: SNHLY and FYNNEI. The CDR3 extends over 14 amino acids. The CDR3 DNA reads TGTGCCAGCACCAGGACTAGCAAGCAAGAGACCCAGTACTTC. The encoded protein is CASTRTSKQETQYF.

The rearrangement links TRBV2 to TRBJ2-7; TRBD2 matches 8 bases. Looked up from germline, CDR1 is SNHLY and CDR2 is FYNNEI. This CDR3 spans 13 amino acids. Trimming took 5 bases from V and 4 from J; bases not matched to a gene: 4. The CDR3 bases are TGTGCCAGCAGTCTAGCGGGCAGATACGAGCAGTACTTC. Translation gives CASSLAGRYEQYF. Looking up the rest from reference TRBV2 and TRBJ2-7 gives the full variable domain: EPEVTQTPSHQVTQMGQEVILRCVPISNHLYFYWYRQILGQKVEFLVSFYNNEISEKSEIFDDQFSVERPDGSNFTLKIRSTKLEDSAMYFCASSLAGRYEQYFGPGTRLTVT.

The J gene is TRBJ1-2, the V gene TRBV25-1, with D unresolved. The CDR3 runs to 15 residues. V lost 2 bases and J lost 0, with 10 bases in between. Per the germline V gene, CDR1 is MGHDK and CDR2 is SYGVNS. The CDR3 DNA is TGTGCCAGCAGTGAAATCGAGGGAGCTAACTATGGCTACACCTTC. This codes for CASSEIEGANYGYTF.

The CDR3 nucleotides are TGCGCCAGCAGTGATATATCGGCCTCCTACAATGAGCAGTTCTTC. This sequence encodes CASSDISASYNEQFF. This sequence joins TRBV10-1 and TRBJ2-1; D is undetermined. CDR1 WNHNN and CDR2 SYGVQD come from the germline V gene (reference sequence). Trimming shortened V by 3 bases and J by 0 bases, and 9 bases separated the two germline ends. This CDR3 has 15 residues.

Of note for this clone: This CDR3 is also generated by other DNA sequences in the sample. The chain links TRBV5-1 to TRBJ2-2; TRBD2 is a possible D gene (6 bases). The CDR3 has 16 residues. The V end was cut by 0 bases, the J end by 0 bases, with 9 bases between. CDR1 is SGHRS and CDR2 is YFSETQ in the germline V gene. The CDR3 DNA reads TGCGCCAGCAGCTTGGTTGGAGGGACGAACACCGGGGAGCTGTTTTTT. Its protein is CASSLVGGTNTGELFF.